The next 30 T cell receptor beta chains were all read from a single sample in a study of cytomegalovirus exposure and HLA in healthy donors. The primer mix had 60 Vbeta and 13 Jbeta primers. The table came from immunoSEQ multiplex PCR; TCRdb's copy has only in-frame clones and leaves some out. In the table there are approximately 190,000 clones, 81% of which are singletons. Sequencing was performed on PBMCs. All receptors come from a man in his forties or fifties in good health and CMV-seronegative.

The V gene is TRBV5-4, the J gene TRBJ1-3; D possibly corresponds to TRBD1 (6 bases). CDR3 length equals 16 residues. The V gene lost 4 bases and the J gene lost 0 bases, with 14 bases spanning the gap. Looked up from germline, CDR1 is SGHNT and CDR2 is YYREEE (reference sequence). CDR3 in DNA: TGTGCCAGCAGCCGAGGACAGTTGAACTCTGGAAACACCATATATTTT. It translates to CASSRGQLNSGNTIYF.

This clone occurred once. The gene calls are TRBV4-3 and TRBJ2-2; tentatively, D is TRBD2 (5 bases). Trimming shortened V by 0 bases and J by 7 bases, and 12 bases separated the two germline ends. Germline V gene data show CDR1 as LGHNA and CDR2 as YSLEER. This CDR3 region has 15 residues. CDR3 DNA: TGCGCCAGCAGCCAAGATTTGGGGAGCTACGGGGAGCTGTTTTTT. This gives the protein CASSQDLGSYGELFF.

V usage is TRBV29-1 and J usage is TRBJ2-3; the D is unclear. The CDR3 has 15 residues. The germline V gene has CDR1 SQVTM and CDR2 ANQGSEA. V dropped 2 bases and J dropped 0 bases, with 12 bases sitting between them. The CDR3 sequence: CSVEPNTASTDTQYF. The CDR3 nucleotides are TGCAGCGTTGAACCCAACACAGCTAGCACAGATACGCAGTATTTT.

In its sample, this clone was seen once. The chain uses TRBV29-1 and TRBJ1-1; no reliable D call. This CDR3 has 14 amino acids. Germline assignment: CDR1 SQVTM and CDR2 ANQGSEA. V was trimmed by 5 bases and J by 2 bases, leaving 15 bases between them. CDR3 DNA: TGCAGCGTTCGGGAGGGTAGTGGAAACACTGAAGCTTTCTTT. Protein: CSVREGSGNTEAFF.

The chain couples TRBV6-1 to TRBJ2-7; 7 bases align to TRBD1. V gave up 1 base and J gave up 4 bases; unmatched junction bases: 7. The CDR3 sequence is 15 residues long. Germline V lookup: CDR1 MNHNS, CDR2 SASEGT. In nucleotides, the CDR3 is TGTGCCAGCAGTGAAGGACAGGGAAGAACGTACGAGCAGTACTTC. Translation gives CASSEGQGRTYEQYF.

The chain combines TRBV15 with TRBJ2-5; possibly TRBD2 for D (6 bases). V dropped 1 base and J dropped 4 bases, with 16 bases sitting between them. The CDR3 spans 16 residues. Germline values: CDR1 LNHNV, CDR2 YYDKDF (reference sequence). As DNA, the CDR3 is TGTGCCACCAGCAGAGTGATCGCGGGGCGTGGAGAGACCCAGTACTTC. Encoded protein: CATSRVIAGRGETQYF.

The V and J genes are TRBV6-1 and TRBJ2-2; 9 bases match TRBD2. Germline V CDR1 and CDR2: MNHNS, SASEGT. The CDR3 runs to 15 residues. V lost 1 base, J lost 10 bases, and 7 bases stayed unmatched. The CDR3 region is CASSEGAGGQEELFF. The CDR3 DNA is TGTGCCAGCAGTGAAGGGGCGGGGGGGCAAGAGGAGCTGTTTTTT.

This chain joins TRBV30 and TRBJ2-7; 9 positions match TRBD1. This CDR3 contains 16 residues. With V trimmed by 4 bases and J by 2 bases, 12 bases remained unmatched. The germline V gene encodes CDR1 GTSNPN and CDR2 SVGIG (reference sequence). The CDR3 loop reads CAWTHRRTGAPYEQYF. CDR3 DNA sequence: TGTGCCTGGACCCACCGCCGGACAGGGGCCCCCTACGAGCAGTACTTC.

V and J are TRBV4-1 and TRBJ2-3; TRBD2 aligns across 8 bases. This CDR3 is built from 15 residues. Losses at the gene ends were 1 base for V and 4 bases for J; bases not matched to a gene: 4. Germline V gene sequence: CDR1 MGHRA, CDR2 YSYEKL. The CDR3 nucleotides are TGCGCCAGCAGCCAAGGGCGGGGGGCCGCAGATACGCAGTATTTT. Translating gives CASSQGRGAADTQYF.

The chain has TRBV7-2 and TRBJ1-3; 7 nucleotides align to TRBD1. Germline V lookup: CDR1 SGHTA, CDR2 FQGNSA. J lost 0 bases, V lost 5 bases, and 7 bases had no gene match. CDR3 length equals 16 residues. This chain's CDR3 is CASSPWTGGSGNTIYF. CDR3 nucleotides: TGTGCCAGCAGCCCGTGGACAGGCGGCTCTGGAAACACCATATATTTT.

The chain combines TRBV19 with TRBJ1-1; D gene unclear. Trimming cost V 4 bases and J 4 bases, with 10 bases left between them. Germline V gives CDR1 LNHDA, CDR2 SQIVND (reference sequence). The CDR3 totals 13 residues. The chain's CDR3 is CASSTWQVTEAFF. CDR3 in DNA: TGTGCCAGTAGTACATGGCAGGTCACTGAAGCTTTCTTT. Supplemented by reference TRBV19 and TRBJ1-1, the full variable domain reads DGGITQSPKYLFRKEGQNVTLSCEQNLNHDAMYWYRQDPGQGLRLIYYSQIVNDFQKGDIAEGYSVSREKKESFPLTVTSAQKNPTAFYLCASSTWQVTEAFFGQGTRLTVV.

The chain employs TRBV9 and TRBJ1-5, with 7 bases fitting TRBD1. V dropped 3 bases and J dropped 6; count of bases not matched to a gene: 6. The CDR3 contains 14 residues. The germline V gene has CDR1 SGDLS and CDR2 YYNGEE. CDR3 region: CASSGGDSRQPQHF. The CDR3 nucleotides read TGTGCCAGCAGCGGGGGGGACAGCCGTCAGCCCCAGCATTTT.

V gene TRBV6-5 combines with J gene TRBJ1-1, with D perhaps matching TRBD1 (5 bases). The CDR3 length is 14 residues. Trimming shortened V by 5 bases and J by 5 bases, and 15 bases separated the two germline ends. Per the germline V gene, CDR1 is MNHEY and CDR2 is SVGAGI. The CDR3 sequence: CASSGGASGTEAFF. The CDR3 nucleotides are TGTGCCAGCAGTGGAGGGGCTTCTGGGACTGAAGCTTTCTTT.

The chain joins TRBV6-6 to TRBJ1-3; D gene ambiguous. V lost 6 bases and J lost 2, with 11 bases in between. The germline V gene has CDR1 MNHNY and CDR2 SVGAGI (reference sequence). The CDR3 is made up of 14 amino acids. CDR3 DNA: TGTGCCAGCAGCAACAGCTTACCTGGAAACACCATATATTTT. Its protein product is CASSNSLPGNTIYF.

This clone was counted only a few times. CDR3 loop: CASRETSGSGANVLTF. DNA of the CDR3: TGCGCCAGCAGAGAGACTAGCGGCTCTGGGGCCAACGTCCTGACTTTC. This rearrangement joins TRBV5-1 to TRBJ2-6; 9 bases are shared with TRBD2. This CDR3 has 16 residues. Losses at the gene ends were 5 bases for V and 0 bases for J; bases not matched to a gene: 3. CDR1 and CDR2 (germline): SGHRS, YFSETQ.

The V call is TRBV9, the J call TRBJ2-1; TRBD2 matches 13 bases. The CDR3 extends over 17 amino acids. Looked up from germline, CDR1 is SGDLS and CDR2 is YYNGEE. The V gene end was trimmed by 4 bases and the J gene end by 4 bases; junction bases not matched to a gene: 8. In DNA form, the CDR3 reads TGTGCCAGCAGCCTACAAGGACTAGCGGGGGAATACAATGAGCAGTTCTTC. Its protein product is CASSLQGLAGEYNEQFF.

The chain is built from TRBV9 and TRBJ2-3, with TRBD2 identical over 8 bases. J gave up 2 bases and V 3 bases, and 8 bases lay outside the gene matches. Per germline, CDR1 SGDLS and CDR2 YYNGEE. The CDR3 extends over 16 amino acids. CDR3 region: CASSGTSGGPTDTQYF. The CDR3 bases are TGTGCCAGCAGCGGAACGAGCGGGGGACCCACAGATACGCAGTATTTT.

V usage is TRBV19 and J usage is TRBJ2-3; 11 bases agree with TRBD2. CDR1 LNHDA and CDR2 SQIVND come from the germline V gene (reference sequence). The CDR3 sequence is 19 residues long. The junction had 16 bases not matched to a gene; V was cut back by 5 bases and J by 3 bases. CDR3 sequence: CASSGGTSGITWETDTQYF. CDR3 bases: TGTGCCAGTAGTGGCGGGACTAGCGGTATTACATGGGAGACAGATACGCAGTATTTT.

The CDR3 DNA reads TGCGCCAGCAAAGACAGGGGCTGGGAGCGTGAGCAGTTCTTC. Translated: CASKDRGWEREQFF. The chain couples TRBV10-2 to TRBJ2-1; TRBD1 matches 8 bases. The V gene's germline CDR1 is WSHSY and CDR2 SAAADI. The trim removed 7 bases at V and 9 bases at J, leaving 11 bases unmatched. There are 14 residues in the CDR3.

In this sample, this clone turned up a few times. V is TRBV30 and J is TRBJ2-6; perhaps TRBD1 as D (6 bases). The length of the CDR3 is 15 residues. V was clipped by 5 bases and J by 1 base, with 12 bases between them. The germline V gene has CDR1 GTSNPN and CDR2 SVGIG (reference sequence). CDR3 amino acids: CAWGTLRSGANVLTF. The CDR3 DNA is TGTGCCTGGGGGACACTAAGATCTGGGGCCAACGTCCTGACTTTC.

This chain connects TRBV6-4 to TRBJ2-3; D gene ambiguous. V dropped 0 bases and J dropped 0 bases, with 10 bases sitting between them. This CDR3 comprises 16 residues. Germline V lookup: CDR1 MRHNA, CDR2 SNTAGT. The CDR3 is CASSDSERSSTDTQYF. The CDR3 coding sequence is TGTGCCAGCAGTGACTCAGAGCGTTCTAGCACAGATACGCAGTATTTT.

CDR3 amino acids: CASSTDRGEQYF. For the CDR3, the DNA is TGTGCCAGTAGTACGGACAGGGGCGAGCAGTACTTC. The chain is built from TRBV19 and TRBJ2-7; TRBD1 matches at 9 bases. Germline-derived CDR1 and CDR2 are LNHDA and SQIVND (reference sequence). The CDR3 runs to 12 residues. Losses at the gene ends were 4 bases for V and 6 bases for J; bases not matched to a gene: 1. Combining the CDR3 with reference TRBV19 and TRBJ2-7 gives the whole variable domain DGGITQSPKYLFRKEGQNVTLSCEQNLNHDAMYWYRQDPGQGLRLIYYSQIVNDFQKGDIAEGYSVSREKKESFPLTVTSAQKNPTAFYLCASSTDRGEQYFGPGTRLTVT.

V gene TRBV7-9 combines with J gene TRBJ2-7; TRBD2 matches 8 bases. J gave up 5 bases and V 6 bases, and 15 bases lay outside the gene matches. Germline loops: CDR1 SEHNR, CDR2 FQNEAQ (reference sequence). CDR3 size: 16 residues. DNA of the CDR3: TGTGCCAGCAGTCAATTACGGAGCGGGGGACGGGACGAGCAGTACTTC. Translated: CASSQLRSGGRDEQYF.

The chain carries TRBV6-5 and TRBJ1-5; perhaps TRBD1 as D (6 bases). Germline V gives CDR1 MNHEY, CDR2 SVGAGI. The CDR3 runs to 13 residues. Between the trimmed V and J ends, which lost 6 bases and 4 bases, there was a span of 10 bases. The CDR3 sequence: CASSGTINQPQHF. The CDR3 DNA reads TGTGCCAGCAGCGGGACAATAAATCAGCCCCAGCATTTT.

The chain employs TRBV27 and TRBJ1-1; the D is unclear. This CDR3 spans 15 amino acids. V was pared by 6 bases and J by 2 bases, with 16 bases between. CDR1 is MNHEY, CDR2 SMNVEV, per germline (reference sequence). The CDR3 DNA reads TGTGCCAGCAGGAGCCTAGGCGGCATAAACACTGAAGCTTTCTTT. It specifies CASRSLGGINTEAFF.

DNA for the CDR3: TGTGCCAGCAGCACCGGTCCAGAGCAGTACTTC. As protein: CASSTGPEQYF. The V and J genes are TRBV11-2 and TRBJ2-7, with D unresolved. The CDR3 contains 11 residues. Trimming removed 5 bases from V and 7 bases from J, with 9 bases in between. Germline V gives CDR1 SGHAT, CDR2 FQNNGV.

The chain has TRBV18 and TRBJ2-7, with D possibly matching TRBD1 (6 bases). V dropped 6 bases and J dropped 6 bases, with 21 bases sitting between them. Germline-derived CDR1 and CDR2 are KGHSH and LQKENI. CDR3 length: 15 amino acids. The CDR3 nucleotides read TGTGCCAGCTCCCGCTTCCGGGACACCCCGGTCGAGCAGTACTTC. Translating gives CASSRFRDTPVEQYF.

The V call is TRBV19, the J call TRBJ2-2, with TRBD2 matching over 8 bases. Germline CDR1 LNHDA, CDR2 SQIVND (reference sequence). The CDR3 is made up of 13 amino acids. After removal of 10 bases from V and 4 bases from J, the junction contained 5 bases not matched to a gene. The CDR3, as DNA: TGTGCCATAGCACTAGCGGTCACCGGGGAGCTGTTTTTT. Its translation is CAIALAVTGELFF.

The chain is built from TRBV4-2 and TRBJ2-7; 7 positions match TRBD2. V dropped 0 bases and J dropped 2; count of bases not matched to a gene: 7. Per the germline V gene, CDR1 is LGHNA and CDR2 is YNFKEQ. This CDR3 has 16 amino acids. CDR3: CASSQDGAGDPYEQYF. The CDR3, as DNA: TGTGCCAGCAGCCAAGATGGGGCGGGGGACCCCTACGAGCAGTACTTC.

For this clone: One junction end does not reproduce the germline sequence, and a read error may be involved. The chain has TRBV7-9 and TRBJ2-7; 10 bases fit TRBD1. Per germline, CDR1 SEHNR and CDR2 FQNEAQ (reference sequence). The CDR3 is made up of 16 amino acids. CDR3 residues: CSSSLPSDRGSYEQYF. Written as DNA, the CDR3 is TGTTCCAGCAGCCTACCGTCGGACAGGGGGTCCTACGAGCAGTACTTC.